One and the same sample provided the 15 T cell receptor beta chains below, sequenced in a study of T cell changes during pregnancy in multiple sclerosis. The data were produced by immunoSEQ multiplex PCR, yet TCRdb's version contains in-frame clones alone and is incomplete. The sample contains just under 40,000 clones, 90% of which appear only once. The sequencing used CD4+ T cells from peripheral blood mononuclear cells, collected in the first trimester of pregnancy. Receptor source: a female donor in good health, enrolled as a control in a pregnancy study.

The J gene is TRBJ2-3, the V gene TRBV5-6; D possibly corresponds to TRBD2 (5 bases). The V and J ends lost 1 base and 2 bases respectively, with 14 bases between them. The CDR3 extends over 16 amino acids. The V gene's germline CDR1 is SGHDT and CDR2 YYEEEE. The CDR3 reads CASSLFGRAPTDTQYF. The CDR3, as DNA: TGTGCCAGCAGCTTGTTCGGGCGGGCCCCCACAGATACGCAGTATTTT.

The chain has TRBV6-6 and TRBJ1-4; TRBD1 matches at 8 bases. Trimming took 7 bases from V and 8 from J; bases not matched to a gene: 9. The CDR3 consists of 14 residues. In germline, CDR1 is MNHNY, CDR2 SVGAGI (reference sequence). The CDR3 DNA is TGTGCCAGCACCAAGGACAGGGAAAGAGAAAAACTGTTTTTT. This gives the protein CASTKDREREKLFF.

The chain recombines TRBV19 with TRBJ2-6, with D tentatively TRBD1 (6 bases). CDR1 and CDR2 from the germline V gene are LNHDA and SQIVND (reference sequence). The ends were cut back, 6 bases at V and 1 base at J, with 13 bases in the middle. This CDR3 has 16 amino acids. CDR3 in DNA: TGTGCCAGTAGACAGGGTGAGGGATCTGGGGCCAACGTCCTGACTTTC. Its protein product is CASRQGEGSGANVLTF.

Written as DNA, the CDR3 is TGTGCCAGCAGTTTATCGGCCAGGGCAGACTATGGCTACACCTTC. This translates into CASSLSARADYGYTF. V usage is TRBV27 and J usage is TRBJ1-2; tentative D call: TRBD1 (5 bases). The CDR3 is 15 residues long. Germline loops: CDR1 MNHEY, CDR2 SMNVEV (reference sequence). Trimming left V 0 bases short and J 3 bases short, with 11 bases between.

The CDR3 region has the DNA TGTGCCAGCAGTGAGCCCGGACAGCTCACTGAAGCTTTCTTT. Translation gives CASSEPGQLTEAFF. The rearrangement joins TRBV6-1 to TRBJ1-1, with D maybe TRBD1 (6 bases). The CDR3 contains 14 residues. Trimming left V 3 bases short and J 4 bases short, with 12 bases between. CDR1 and CDR2 (germline): MNHNS, SASEGT.

The chain couples TRBV30 to TRBJ1-1; a possible D gene is TRBD1 (6 bases). The CDR3 is 16 residues long. Deletions cut 5 bases from V and 1 base from J, with 20 bases between. Germline V gene data show CDR1 as GTSNPN and CDR2 as SVGIG (reference sequence). The CDR3 DNA follows: TGTGCCTGGGGGGACCACAAGGGACACAGGAACACTGAAGCTTTCTTT. The encoded protein is CAWGDHKGHRNTEAFF.

This chain uses TRBV4-3 with TRBJ2-6; 9 bases are shared with TRBD1. The ends lost 4 bases at V and 1 base at J; junction bases unmatched: 11. Germline CDR1 LGHNA, CDR2 YSLEER. The CDR3 sequence is 19 residues long. The CDR3 nucleotides are TGCGCCAGCAGCCCGGACCTCGGGACAGGGACTTCTGGGGCCAACGTCCTGACTTTC. It yields the protein CASSPDLGTGTSGANVLTF.

The rearrangement uses TRBV28 and TRBJ1-4; the D gene is possibly TRBD1 (6 bases). The CDR3 covers 15 residues. Germline V gene lookup returns CDR1 MDHEN and CDR2 SYDVKM. The V end lost 5 bases, the J end lost 4 bases, and 14 bases lay between the germline ends. The CDR3, as DNA: TGTGCCAGCAGTCCGTACCGGACAGATAATGAAAAACTGTTTTTT. Its protein is CASSPYRTDNEKLFF.

The chain couples TRBV5-1 to TRBJ1-1; 9 bases match TRBD1. In germline, CDR1 is SGHRS, CDR2 YFSETQ. With V trimmed by 3 bases and J by 0 bases, 3 bases remained unmatched. The CDR3 length is 15 residues. CDR3 region: CASSSGTGMNTEAFF. The CDR3 DNA sequence: TGCGCCAGCAGCTCCGGGACAGGGATGAACACTGAAGCTTTCTTT.

This clone was seen once. The V call is TRBV6-5, the J call TRBJ1-2; possible D gene TRBD1, 6 bases. V lost 6 bases and J 8 bases, leaving 16 bases between the germline ends. Germline CDR1 and CDR2: MNHEY and SVGAGI. The CDR3 covers 13 residues. In DNA, the CDR3 is TGTGCCAGCAGCCAGGGAGGGGGGCTCGGCTACACCTTC. Its translation: CASSQGGGLGYTF.

The chain links TRBV4-3 to TRBJ1-5, with a possible D match to TRBD1 (6 bases). The CDR3 extends over 14 amino acids. The germline gives CDR1 LGHNA, CDR2 YSLEER. Trimming pared 1 base from V and 4 bases from J, leaving 8 bases between. This CDR3 is CASSQAGDNQPQHF. CDR3 nucleotide sequence: TGCGCCAGCAGCCAAGCAGGGGATAATCAGCCCCAGCATTTT.

The rearrangement links TRBV28 to TRBJ1-1; tentatively, D is TRBD1 (5 bases). V was trimmed by 4 bases and J by 4 bases, leaving 16 bases between them. The germline V gene has CDR1 MDHEN and CDR2 SYDVKM. This CDR3 is 15 amino acids long. CDR3 coding DNA: TGTGCCAGCAGTTCAAGTCAGGGTAGGTTCACTGAAGCTTTCTTT. The encoded protein is CASSSSQGRFTEAFF.

CDR3 in amino acids: CASSPGGVNSYTF. The CDR3 coding sequence is TGTGCCAGCAGCCCCGGCGGGGTTAATAGCTACACCTTC. The gene calls are TRBV4-2 and TRBJ1-2, with D hard to call. Germline CDR1 reads LGHNA; CDR2 reads YNFKEQ. V was shortened by 4 bases and J by 9 bases, with 15 bases between the two germline ends. This CDR3 has 13 residues.

This clone has a handful of counts. The chain joins TRBV19 to TRBJ1-1; D is unresolved. V was shortened by 3 bases and J by 5 bases, with 16 bases between the two germline ends. Germline CDR1 LNHDA, CDR2 SQIVND (reference sequence). The CDR3 covers 15 residues. CDR3 DNA sequence: TGTGCCAGTAGTATCCGGGTCTCTGGAGGGACTGAAGCTTTCTTT. This codes for CASSIRVSGGTEAFF.

For this clone: A read error may account for a junction end that differs from germline. The chain combines TRBV7-7 with TRBJ2-7; 8 bases agree with TRBD1. Looked up from germline, CDR1 is SSHAT and CDR2 is FNYEAQ (reference sequence). This CDR3 has 14 amino acids. The CDR3 reads CASSLGSGGGEQYF. The CDR3 DNA reads TGTGCTAGCAGCTTAGGGTCAGGGGGCGGCGAGCAGTACTTC.